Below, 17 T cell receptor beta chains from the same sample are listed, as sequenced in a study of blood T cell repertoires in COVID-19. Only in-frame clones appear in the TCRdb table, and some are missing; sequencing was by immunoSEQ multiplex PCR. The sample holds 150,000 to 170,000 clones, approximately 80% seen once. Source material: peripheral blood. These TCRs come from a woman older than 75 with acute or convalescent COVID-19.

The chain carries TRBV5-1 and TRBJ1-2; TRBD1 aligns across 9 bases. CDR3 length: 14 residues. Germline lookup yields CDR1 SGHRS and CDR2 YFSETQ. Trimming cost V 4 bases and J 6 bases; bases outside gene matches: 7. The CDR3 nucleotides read TGCGCCAGCAGCCCAGGACAGGGGACGGATGGCTACACCTTC. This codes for CASSPGQGTDGYTF.

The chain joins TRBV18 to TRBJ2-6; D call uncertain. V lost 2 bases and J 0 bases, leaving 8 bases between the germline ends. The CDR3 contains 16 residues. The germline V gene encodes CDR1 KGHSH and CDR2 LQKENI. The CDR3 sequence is CASSPGPPSGANVLTF. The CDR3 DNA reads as TGTGCCAGCTCACCAGGGCCACCCTCTGGGGCCAACGTCCTGACTTTC. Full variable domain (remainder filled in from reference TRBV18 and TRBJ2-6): NAGVMQNPRHLVRRRGQEARLRCSPMKGHSHVYWYRQLPEEGLKFMVYLQKENIIDESGMPKERFSAEFPKEGPSILRIQQVVRGDSAAYFCASSPGPPSGANVLTFGAGSRLTVL.

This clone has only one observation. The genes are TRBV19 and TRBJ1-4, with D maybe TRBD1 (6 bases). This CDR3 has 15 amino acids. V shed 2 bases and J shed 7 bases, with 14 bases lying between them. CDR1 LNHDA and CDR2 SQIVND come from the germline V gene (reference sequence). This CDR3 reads CASSITGTYGEKLFF. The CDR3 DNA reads TGTGCCAGTAGTATAACAGGGACGTATGGTGAAAAACTGTTTTTT.

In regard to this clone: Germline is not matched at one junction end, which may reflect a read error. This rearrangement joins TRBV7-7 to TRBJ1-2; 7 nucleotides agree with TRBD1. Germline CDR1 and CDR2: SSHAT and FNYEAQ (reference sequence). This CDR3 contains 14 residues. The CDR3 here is CASSPVGRGEGYTF. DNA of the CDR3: TGTGCTAGCAGCCCCGTCGGCAGGGGGGAAGGCTACACCTTC. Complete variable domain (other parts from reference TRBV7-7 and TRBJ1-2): GAGVSQSPRYKVTKRGQDVTLRCDPISSHATLYWYQQALGQGPEFLTYFNYEAQPDKSGLPSDRFSAERPEGSISTLTIQRTEQRDSAMYRCASSPVGRGEGYTFGSGTRLTVV.

CDR3 sequence: CASSIRASGGGDEQFF. As DNA, the CDR3 is TGTGCCAGTAGTATCAGGGCTAGCGGGGGCGGCGATGAGCAGTTCTTC. The chain links TRBV19 to TRBJ2-1, with 10 bases identical to TRBD2. This CDR3 is 16 amino acids long. The V gene end was trimmed by 3 bases and the J gene end by 8 bases; junction bases not matched to a gene: 10. In germline, CDR1 is LNHDA, CDR2 SQIVND (reference sequence).

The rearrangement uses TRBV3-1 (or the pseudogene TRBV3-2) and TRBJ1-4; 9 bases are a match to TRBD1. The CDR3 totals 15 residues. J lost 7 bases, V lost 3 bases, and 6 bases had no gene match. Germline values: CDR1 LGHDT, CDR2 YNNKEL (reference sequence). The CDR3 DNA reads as TGTGCCAGCAGCCACACGAGGGACAGGGCTGAAAAACTGTTTTTT. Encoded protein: CASSHTRDRAEKLFF.

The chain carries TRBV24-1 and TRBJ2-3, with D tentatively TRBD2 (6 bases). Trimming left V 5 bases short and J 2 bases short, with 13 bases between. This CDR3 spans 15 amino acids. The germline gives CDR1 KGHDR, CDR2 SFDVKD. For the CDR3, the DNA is TGTGCCACCAGTGTTGGAGGGTCGGTCACAGATACGCAGTATTTT. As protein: CATSVGGSVTDTQYF.

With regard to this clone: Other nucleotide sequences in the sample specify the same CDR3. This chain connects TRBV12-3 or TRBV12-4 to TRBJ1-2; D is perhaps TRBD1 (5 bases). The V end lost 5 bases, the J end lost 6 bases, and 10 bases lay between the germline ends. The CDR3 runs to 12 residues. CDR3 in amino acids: CASSPRGDGYTF. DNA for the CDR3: TGTGCCAGCAGTCCTCGGGGGGATGGCTACACCTTC.

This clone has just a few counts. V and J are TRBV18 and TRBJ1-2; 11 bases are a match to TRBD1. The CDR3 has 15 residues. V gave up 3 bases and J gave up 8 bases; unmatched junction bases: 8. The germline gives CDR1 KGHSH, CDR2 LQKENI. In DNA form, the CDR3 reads TGTGCCAGCTCACCGCGGGACAGGGGGGCCGGGGGCTACACCTTC. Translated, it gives CASSPRDRGAGGYTF.

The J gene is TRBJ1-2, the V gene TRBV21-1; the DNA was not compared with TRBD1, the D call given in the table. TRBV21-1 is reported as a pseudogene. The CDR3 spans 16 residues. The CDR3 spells CASSKAHRASNYGYTF. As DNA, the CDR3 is TGTGCCAGCAGCAAAGCACACAGGGCCTCCAACTATGGCTACACCTTC.

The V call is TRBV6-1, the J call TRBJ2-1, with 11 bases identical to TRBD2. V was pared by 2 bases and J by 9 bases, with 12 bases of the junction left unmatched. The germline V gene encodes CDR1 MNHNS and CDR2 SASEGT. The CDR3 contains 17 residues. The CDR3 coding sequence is TGTGCCAGCAGTGAAAGGCGAACTAGCGGGAGTAGTCTTGAGCAGTTCTTC. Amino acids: CASSERRTSGSSLEQFF.

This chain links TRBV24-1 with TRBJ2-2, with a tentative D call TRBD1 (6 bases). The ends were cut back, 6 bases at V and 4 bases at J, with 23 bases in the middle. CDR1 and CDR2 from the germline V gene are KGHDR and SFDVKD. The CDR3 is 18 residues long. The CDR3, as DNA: TGTGCCACCAGTTCACAGGGATTAGGCGATGGGCGCACCGGGGAGCTGTTTTTT. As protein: CATSSQGLGDGRTGELFF.

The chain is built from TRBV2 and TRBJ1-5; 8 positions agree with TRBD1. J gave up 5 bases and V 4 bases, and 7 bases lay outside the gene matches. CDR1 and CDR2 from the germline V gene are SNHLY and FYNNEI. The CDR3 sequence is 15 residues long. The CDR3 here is CASSGGQGAYQPQHF. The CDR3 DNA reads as TGTGCCAGCAGTGGGGGGCAGGGGGCCTATCAGCCCCAGCATTTT. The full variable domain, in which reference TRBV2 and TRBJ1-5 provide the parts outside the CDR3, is EPEVTQTPSHQVTQMGQEVILRCVPISNHLYFYWYRQILGQKVEFLVSFYNNEISEKSEIFDDQFSVERPDGSNFTLKIRSTKLEDSAMYFCASSGGQGAYQPQHFGDGTRLSIL.

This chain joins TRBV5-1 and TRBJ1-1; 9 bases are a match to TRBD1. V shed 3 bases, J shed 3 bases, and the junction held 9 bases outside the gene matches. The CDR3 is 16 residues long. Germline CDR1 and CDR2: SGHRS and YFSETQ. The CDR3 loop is CASSSGQGRRDTEAFF. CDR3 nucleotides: TGCGCCAGCAGCTCAGGACAGGGGCGGAGGGACACTGAAGCTTTCTTT.

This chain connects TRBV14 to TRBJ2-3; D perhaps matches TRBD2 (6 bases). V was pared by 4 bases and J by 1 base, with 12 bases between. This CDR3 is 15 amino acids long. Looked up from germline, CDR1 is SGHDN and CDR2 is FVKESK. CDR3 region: CASSLRGEGTDTQYF. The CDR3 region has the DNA TGTGCCAGCAGCCTCCGCGGGGAGGGCACAGATACGCAGTATTTT.

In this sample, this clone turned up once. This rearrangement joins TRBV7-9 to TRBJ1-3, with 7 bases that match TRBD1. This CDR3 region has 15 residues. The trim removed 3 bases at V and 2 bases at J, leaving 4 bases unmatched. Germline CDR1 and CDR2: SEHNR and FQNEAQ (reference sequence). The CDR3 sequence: CASSLAGGAGNTIYF. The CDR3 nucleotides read TGTGCCAGCAGCTTGGCAGGGGGAGCTGGAAACACCATATATTTT.

The CDR3 DNA reads as TGTGCCAGCTCACCTAAGGAGTACACTGAAGCTTTCTTT. Amino acids: CASSPKEYTEAFF. The V and J genes are TRBV18 and TRBJ1-1; D gene uncertain. The germline V gene encodes CDR1 KGHSH and CDR2 LQKENI. Trimming removed 3 bases from V and 3 bases from J, with 8 bases in between. This CDR3 contains 13 residues.